This TCR beta chain appears in the sequencing data of a study of cytomegalovirus exposure and HLA in healthy donors. The PCR had 60 Vbeta and 13 Jbeta primers. Some clones are missing from TCRdb's copy, which holds only in-frame ones; the method was immunoSEQ multiplex PCR. The table has 110,000 or so clones, 70% to 80% seen once. Samples came from healthy bone marrow donors. The TCR was taken from a female donor in good health and CMV-seronegative. The specimen sequenced was PBMCs.

The chain's CDR3 is CASSLDGNIQYF. CDR3 nucleotides: TGCGCCAGCAGCTTGGATGGCAACATTCAGTACTTC. The genes are TRBV5-1 and TRBJ2-4; no clear D. The CDR3 contains 12 residues. V gave up 0 bases and J gave up 7 bases, with 5 bases separating them. Germline V gene sequence: CDR1 SGHRS, CDR2 YFSETQ.